The source of this T cell receptor beta chain is a study of vaccination and CD4 T cells after COVID-19. The overall study: As control conditions, cultures were given either a CEFX pool serving as positive control, an HIV-1 Nef pool, or no peptide at all.

A remark on this clonotype: Its antigen is unidentified.

The sample's treatment: roughly nine-day PBMC culture with coronavirus spike peptide pools or control peptides (ViraFEST assay). Wells contained around 2 million PBMCs each, and these were cultured with about 9.1 IU/ml IL-2 and 9 to 10 ug/ml peptide pools. On days 3 and 7, half the medium was swapped for fresh IL-2-containing medium. The germline V gene encodes CDR1 SGHRS and CDR2 YFSETQ. V dropped 4 bases and J dropped 6 bases, with 20 bases sitting between them. The CDR3 consists of 15 residues. Sequenced with the Oncomine TCR Beta short-read assay was DNA taken from cultured CD4+ T cells. Using its own MiXCR run on the PCR reads, TCRdb lists one record per CDR3 protein. The table includes approximately 16,000 distinct CDR3 sequences, less than 45% detected once. Study outcomes and limitations: Within the convalescent patients, spike mono-reactivity was found in 304 of 307 vaccine-specific clones.

The sequenced sample was CD4+ T cells from blood, cultured in vitro, obtained before SARS-CoV-2 vaccination. The chain joins TRBV5-1 to TRBJ2-7, with D tentatively TRBD1 (5 bases). The clonotype was recovered from a human donor who received a COVID-19 vaccine. In nucleotides, the CDR3 is TGCGCCAGCAGCCTGAGTCCAGGGTCCAGTGGCGAGCAGTACTTC. Translating it yields CASSLSPGSSGEQYF.